Described below is a single T cell receptor beta chain sequence and its context. The data were taken from a study of blood T cell repertoires in COVID-19. At the level of the study: The United States, Italy and Spain were the sources of the acute and convalescent COVID-19 samples. From T cells, B-cell-depleted T cells, or PBMCs came the material, which was cDNA or gDNA.

In the original analysis: By means of reference gene primer amplification, nucleated cell counts were estimated. Using immunoSEQ multiplex PCR, the repertoire was profiled, and TCRdb retains in-frame clones only, with some absent. Clone size and V and J calls were adopted from that table, with D and trimming inferred from the DNA. The sample consists of a few hundred thousand clones, around 84% of them appearing once. CDR1 SEHNR and CDR2 FQNEAQ come from the germline V gene (reference sequence). After removal of 5 bases from V and 0 bases from J, the junction contained 4 bases not matched to a gene. This CDR3 has 15 amino acids.

The sequenced material came from peripheral blood. This sequence was found in a man aged 55 to 70 with acute or convalescent COVID-19. The chain uses TRBV7-9 and TRBJ1-5, with TRBD1 identical over 7 bases. The CDR3 sequence is CASSPQGDSNQPQHF. The CDR3 region has the DNA TGTGCCAGCAGCCCCCAGGGGGATAGCAATCAGCCCCAGCATTTT.